Following are 16 T cell receptor beta chains from one sample sequenced in a study of long-term antiretroviral therapy in people with HIV. The assay, immunoSEQ v3.0, was run at survey level. Here immunoSEQ multiplex PCR was the method, and the copy in TCRdb shows in-frame clones only, minus some. The data hold tens of thousands of clones, with 75% to 85% observed a single time. Sequencing used unsorted PBMCs, obtained 0.3 years after starting antiretroviral therapy. These receptors were taken from a man aged 35 to 55 with HIV.

The V gene is TRBV29-1, the J gene TRBJ1-2; TRBD1 aligns across 8 bases. J gave up 3 bases and V 0 bases, and 6 bases lay outside the gene matches. Germline-derived CDR1 and CDR2 are SQVTM and ANQGSEA. The CDR3 loop spans 15 amino acids. This CDR3 reads CSVEDRGQGDYGYTF. The CDR3 DNA reads TGCAGCGTTGAAGATCGAGGACAGGGCGACTATGGCTACACCTTC. The variable domain in full, with the rest retrieved from reference TRBV29-1 and TRBJ1-2, is SAVISQKPSRDICQRGTSLTIQCQVDSQVTMMFWYRQQPGQSLTLIATANQGSEATYESGFVIDKFPISRPNLTFSTLTVSNMSPEDSSIYLCSVEDRGQGDYGYTFGSGTRLTVV.

The genes are TRBV9 and TRBJ1-5, with a tentative D call TRBD1 (6 bases). The CDR3 is 14 amino acids. The germline CDR1 and CDR2 sequences are SGDLS and YYNGEE. Trimming stripped 3 bases from V and 6 bases from J, with 13 bases between. The CDR3 loop reads CASSADTGSQPQHF. DNA of the CDR3: TGTGCCAGCAGCGCCGATACAGGGAGTCAGCCCCAGCATTTT.

The CDR3 coding sequence is TGTGCCAGCACCCCTGGGGCCGAGGAAAAACTGTTTTTT. Translating gives CASTPGAEEKLFF. The chain carries TRBV5-5 and TRBJ1-4, with a weak D call TRBD1 (5 bases). Germline CDR1 reads SGHKS; CDR2 reads YYEKEE (reference sequence). The germline V and J ends were trimmed by 6 bases and 8 bases, with 14 bases remaining between them. This CDR3 has 13 residues. Full variable domain (remainder filled in from reference TRBV5-5 and TRBJ1-4): DAGVTQSPTHLIKTRGQQVTLRCSPISGHKSVSWYQQVLGQGPQFIFQYYEKEERGRGNFPDRFSARQFPNYSSELNVNALLLGDSALYLCASTPGAEEKLFFGSGTQLSVL.

CDR3 sequence: CASRRTGNTGELFF. The DNA for the CDR3 is TGTGCCAGCAGACGTACAGGGAACACCGGGGAGCTGTTTTTT. This chain links TRBV6-5 with TRBJ2-2; TRBD1 might be the D (5 bases). V was pared by 6 bases and J by 1 base, with 9 bases between. Germline V gives CDR1 MNHEY, CDR2 SVGAGI. CDR3 length: 14 amino acids.

This chain links TRBV11-2 with TRBJ2-2; D might be TRBD1 (6 bases). This CDR3 is built from 15 residues. With 3 bases removed from V and 3 bases from J, the gap between germline ends came to 11 bases. Germline values: CDR1 SGHAT, CDR2 FQNNGV. CDR3 residues: CASSFLQGDTGELFF. As DNA, the CDR3 is TGTGCCAGCAGCTTTCTACAGGGAGACACCGGGGAGCTGTTTTTT.

The rearrangement uses TRBV7-2 and TRBJ1-3; the D is unclear. The germline CDR1 and CDR2 sequences are SGHTA and FQGNSA. CDR3 size: 14 residues. V shed 2 bases and J shed 2 bases, with 7 bases lying between them. The CDR3 loop is CASSLPPPGNTIYF. The CDR3 region has the DNA TGTGCCAGCAGCTTACCCCCCCCTGGAAACACCATATATTTT.

The chain recombines TRBV7-9 with TRBJ2-2; 8 bases line up with TRBD2. V was clipped by 2 bases and J by 6 bases; unmatched bases: 11. The CDR3 sequence is 17 residues long. CDR1 is SEHNR and CDR2 is FQNEAQ in the germline V gene (reference sequence). In DNA, the CDR3 is TGTGCCAGCAGCTTACAGGGGTTAGCGGGAAAAGCCGGGGAGCTGTTTTTT. Its translation is CASSLQGLAGKAGELFF. Together with reference TRBV7-9 and TRBJ2-2, the CDR3 gives the full variable domain: DTGVSQNPRHKITKRGQNVTFRCDPISEHNRLYWYRQTLGQGPEFLTYFQNEAQLEKSRLLSDRFSAERPKGSFSTLEIQRTEQGDSAMYLCASSLQGLAGKAGELFFGEGSRLTVL.

Written as DNA, the CDR3 is TGCGCCAGCAGCCAAGAGGGCAGGCTCTACTACGAGCAGTACTTC. Translating it yields CASSQEGRLYYEQYF. The chain recombines TRBV4-3 with TRBJ2-7, with D unclear. This CDR3 comprises 15 residues. Between the trimmed V and J ends, which lost 0 bases and 3 bases, there was a span of 12 bases. Germline V gene lookup returns CDR1 LGHNA and CDR2 YSLEER.

The gene calls are TRBV27 and TRBJ2-2; 8 bases are shared with TRBD1. Germline assignment: CDR1 MNHEY and CDR2 SMNVEV (reference sequence). The CDR3 is 13 amino acids. The ends lost 6 bases at V and 9 bases at J; junction bases unmatched: 6. CDR3 bases: TGTGCCAGCAGCTTGACAGGGGTCCGGGAGCTGTTTTTT. Protein sequence: CASSLTGVRELFF.

This chain joins TRBV19 and TRBJ1-4; maybe TRBD1 (5 bases). The V end was cut by 11 bases, the J end by 1 base, with 11 bases between. The CDR3 has 13 residues. Per germline, CDR1 LNHDA and CDR2 SQIVND (reference sequence). The CDR3 region is CASGDLTNEKLFF. CDR3 coding DNA: TGTGCCTCGGGGGACCTAACTAATGAAAAACTGTTTTTT.

This chain connects TRBV6-6 to TRBJ2-1; the D is unclear. Between the trimmed V and J ends, which lost 6 bases and 9 bases, there was a span of 9 bases. This CDR3 spans 11 amino acids. Per the germline V gene, CDR1 is MNHNY and CDR2 is SVGAGI (reference sequence). The CDR3 region has the DNA TGTGCCAGCAGCCTGTCTGGTGAGCAGTTCTTC. Residues: CASSLSGEQFF.

The table lists this clone with a count of one. CDR3 in DNA: TGTGCCAGCAGTCCACAGACAGGGTGGTTTGGGGCCCAGTACTTC. This codes for CASSPQTGWFGAQYF. The chain combines TRBV27 with TRBJ2-5; 7 bases are a match to TRBD1. The germline gives CDR1 MNHEY, CDR2 SMNVEV (reference sequence). The CDR3 totals 15 residues. V shed 5 bases and J 9 bases; nucleotides not matched to a gene: 15.

The CDR3 sequence: CASSLQGAGTEAFF. The CDR3 DNA sequence: TGTGCCAGCAGCTTACAAGGGGCAGGGACTGAAGCTTTCTTT. V gene TRBV7-3 combines with J gene TRBJ1-1; D perhaps matches TRBD1 (5 bases). The CDR3 is 14 amino acids. V gave up 2 bases and J gave up 5 bases, with 12 bases separating them. Germline V CDR1 and CDR2: SGHTA, FQGTGA.

This chain joins TRBV4-3 and TRBJ2-6; 9 nucleotides agree with TRBD1. CDR3 length equals 19 residues. Germline V lookup: CDR1 LGHNA, CDR2 YSLEER. Trimming at V came to 0 bases and at J to 1 base, leaving 7 bases not matched to a gene. This CDR3 reads CASSQDPYRGPSGANVLTF. For the CDR3, the DNA is TGCGCCAGCAGCCAAGATCCTTACAGGGGGCCGTCTGGGGCCAACGTCCTGACTTTC.

V and J are TRBV27 and TRBJ2-7; D not certain. Germline V CDR1 and CDR2: MNHEY, SMNVEV (reference sequence). The V gene lost 3 bases and the J gene lost 2 bases, with 11 bases spanning the gap. This CDR3 is built from 14 residues. The CDR3 coding sequence is TGTGCCAGCAGTTTCGGGCCGTTCGCCTACGAGCAGTACTTC. Encoded protein: CASSFGPFAYEQYF.

J is TRBJ2-2 and V is TRBV4-3; 12 bases fit TRBD2. Per the germline V gene, CDR1 is LGHNA and CDR2 is YSLEER. There are 16 residues in the CDR3. J lost 7 bases, V lost 4 bases, and 7 bases had no gene match. The CDR3 coding sequence is TGCGCCAGCAGCCCTAGCGGGGGGGCCGAGGGCGGGGAGCTGTTTTTT. It translates to CASSPSGGAEGGELFF.